This TCR beta chain derives from a study of cytomegalovirus exposure and HLA in healthy donors. Study summary: Out of several hundred genotyped donors, about 81% belonged to the Caucasian-associated ancestry cluster. Findings of the study overall: An analysis done earlier found most TCR beta V segments productive about 90% or about 30% of the time.

Primers: 60 Vbeta forward and 13 Jbeta reverse. Clones were sequenced by immunoSEQ multiplex PCR, and TCRdb holds only the in-frame ones, with some missing. The sample lists about 160,000 clones; 60% to 85% were seen once. All the people who gave samples were healthy bone marrow donors. Regarding this clone: The target antigen is unknown.

The receptor was derived from a woman in her twenties or thirties in good health and CMV-seronegative. Sequenced material: PBMCs.

The CDR3 sequence: CASSFPQGAGTDTQYF. The CDR3 DNA reads as TGTGCCAGCAGTTTTCCGCAGGGGGCAGGGACAGATACGCAGTATTTT. This sequence joins TRBV28 and TRBJ2-3; 8 nucleotides match TRBD1. V gave up 3 bases and J gave up 3 bases; unmatched junction bases: 8. CDR3 length: 16 residues. In germline, CDR1 is MDHEN, CDR2 SYDVKM.